Listed below are T cell receptor beta chains from one sample, sequenced in a study of T cell responses to AZD1222 COVID-19 vaccine. The method was immunoSEQ multiplex PCR; TCRdb's version includes in-frame clones alone and lacks a portion of them. The table shows 250,000 to 300,000 clones, with around 93% occurring only once. The source material was peripheral blood, sampled 28 days after the second AZD1222 dose. The receptor set was obtained from an adult who received the AZD1222 COVID-19 vaccine. The CDR3 runs from the conserved cysteine through the conserved F or W. Each record gives: D gene, J gene, clone size, V gene, CDR3 DNA, CDR3 protein. D genes are given only for firm matches. Expanded clones get a size class; other rows say once, few or many, or leave the size out.

D: .
J: TRBJ2-7
size: .
V: TRBV5-6
DNA: TGTGCCAGCAGCCCCACGGGTTCATCCTACGAGCAGTACTTC
CDR3: CASSPTGSSYEQYF

D: TRBD2
J: TRBJ2-1
size: .
V: TRBV4-2
DNA: TGTGCCAGCAGCCAAGAACTAGCGGGAGGGCCATACAATGAGCAGTTCTTC
CDR3: CASSQELAGGPYNEQFF

D: .
J: TRBJ1-6
size: .
V: TRBV7-2
DNA: TGTGCCAGCAGCTTAGCTTTCACAGTTAATAATTCACCCCTCCACTTT
CDR3: CASSLAFTVNNSPLHF

D: .
J: TRBJ2-5
size: .
V: TRBV20-1
DNA: TGCAGTGCTAGTGGGGCCCAGAGAGAGACCCAGTACTTC
CDR3: CSASGAQRETQYF

D: .
J: TRBJ2-7
size: .
V: TRBV30
DNA: TGTGCCTGGAGTTATGGGGAACCCGAGCAGTACTTC
CDR3: CAWSYGEPEQYF

D: .
J: TRBJ2-3
size: .
V: TRBV7-2
DNA: TGTGCCAGCAGCAATACAGATACGCAGTATTTT
CDR3: CASSNTDTQYF

D: .
J: TRBJ2-1
size: .
V: TRBV27
DNA: TGTGCCAGCAGTCTCCACCGGGGGAATGAGCAGTTCTTC
CDR3: CASSLHRGNEQFF

D: .
J: TRBJ1-1
size: .
V: TRBV3-1/TRBV3-2
DNA: TGTGCCAGCAGCCAAGGGGTCACTGAAGCTTTCTTT
CDR3: CASSQGVTEAFF

D: TRBD1
J: TRBJ1-6
size: .
V: TRBV3-1/TRBV3-2
DNA: TGTGCCAGCAGCCAACGTTCGGGGACAGCCTATAATTCACCCCTCCACTTT
CDR3: CASSQRSGTAYNSPLHF

D: TRBD1
J: TRBJ2-2
size: .
V: TRBV5-4
DNA: TGTGCCAGCAGAAGCGGGACAGGGGGGACCGGGGAGCTGTTTTTT
CDR3: CASRSGTGGTGELFF

D: TRBD1
J: TRBJ1-5
size: .
V: TRBV5-1
DNA: TGCGCCAGCAGCCCGGGACAGGGGGGAGGGCCCCAGCATTTT
CDR3: CASSPGQGGGPQHF

D: TRBD1
J: TRBJ2-1
size: .
V: TRBV18
DNA: TGTGCCAGCTCACCAAGAAGGGGGCAGGGCAATGAGCAGTTCTTC
CDR3: CASSPRRGQGNEQFF

D: TRBD1
J: TRBJ1-3
size: .
V: TRBV3-1/TRBV3-2
DNA: TGTGCCAGCAGCCGGACAGGGAACGGAAACACCATATATTTT
CDR3: CASSRTGNGNTIYF

D: TRBD1
J: TRBJ1-5
size: .
V: TRBV28
DNA: TGTGCCAGCTCACAACAGGGGCTCGCCCCGAATCAGCCCCAGCATTTT
CDR3: CASSQQGLAPNQPQHF

D: .
J: TRBJ2-5
size: once
V: TRBV3-1/TRBV3-2
DNA: TGTGCCAGCAGCCAAGGGGATGGGGCCGGGGAGACCCAGTACTTC
CDR3: CASSQGDGAGETQYF

D: .
J: TRBJ2-3
size: once
V: TRBV13
DNA: TGTGCCAGCAGCTCCTCCACAGATACGCAGTATTTT
CDR3: CASSSSTDTQYF

D: .
J: TRBJ2-2
size: .
V: TRBV14
DNA: TGTGCCAGCAGCCATGGTCCTTCCGGCGGGGAGCTGTTTTTT
CDR3: CASSHGPSGGELFF

D: .
J: TRBJ2-2
size: .
V: TRBV7-3
DNA: TGTGCCAGCAGCGTTACAGGGAACACCGGGGAGCTGTTTTTT
CDR3: CASSVTGNTGELFF

D: TRBD1
J: TRBJ1-4
size: once
V: TRBV7-9
DNA: TGTGCCAGCAGCGGACAGGGACAGGGAAATGAAAAACTGTTTTTT
CDR3: CASSGQGQGNEKLFF

D: .
J: TRBJ1-5
size: .
V: TRBV6-5
DNA: TGTGCCAGCGACCCGGGTAGCAATCAGCCCCAGCATTTT
CDR3: CASDPGSNQPQHF

D: TRBD2
J: TRBJ2-1
size: once
V: TRBV7-3
DNA: TGTGCCAGCAGTCCTAGCGGGACATCCTACAATGAGCAGTTCTTC
CDR3: CASSPSGTSYNEQFF

D: .
J: TRBJ2-7
size: .
V: TRBV4-2
DNA: TGTGCCAGCAGCCAGGAAAGACTAGCCTACGAGCAGTACTTC
CDR3: CASSQERLAYEQYF

D: .
J: TRBJ2-1
size: .
V: TRBV7-8
DNA: TGTGCCAGCAGCTCCGATCCCCACGGGGGCTCCTACAATGAGCAGTTCTTC
CDR3: CASSSDPHGGSYNEQFF

D: TRBD2
J: TRBJ2-5
size: .
V: TRBV7-9
DNA: TGTGCCAGCAGTAGCGGGGGGGCCTTGGAGACCCAGTACTTC
CDR3: CASSSGGALETQYF

D: .
J: TRBJ2-5
size: .
V: TRBV6-5
DNA: TGTGCCAGCAGTTTAGGGGGGGTGCAAGAGACCCAGTACTTC
CDR3: CASSLGGVQETQYF

D: .
J: TRBJ2-5
size: .
V: TRBV7-7
DNA: TGTGCCAGCAGCTTGGGGCCTAAACAAGAGACCCAGTACTTC
CDR3: CASSLGPKQETQYF

D: TRBD2
J: TRBJ2-7
size: .
V: TRBV11-2
DNA: TGTGCCAGCAGCCGGGGGACTAGCGGGAGTGCCGGCGAGCAGTACTTC
CDR3: CASSRGTSGSAGEQYF

D: .
J: TRBJ2-5
size: .
V: TRBV5-1
DNA: TGCGCCAGCAGCCTCTGGACAGCCCAAGAGACCCAGTACTTC
CDR3: CASSLWTAQETQYF

D: .
J: TRBJ2-5
size: .
V: TRBV7-9
DNA: TGTGCCAGCAGCTTAGGGAGCTCGGGAAAAGAGACCCAGTACTTC
CDR3: CASSLGSSGKETQYF

D: TRBD1
J: TRBJ2-5
size: .
V: TRBV4-1
DNA: TGCGCCAGCAGCCAAGATTGGACAGGGTACCAAGAGACCCAGTACTTC
CDR3: CASSQDWTGYQETQYF

D: .
J: TRBJ1-5
size: .
V: TRBV15
DNA: TGTGCCACCAGCAGAGGAGGAGCCGATGGTCAGCCCCAGCATTTT
CDR3: CATSRGGADGQPQHF

D: .
J: TRBJ2-2
size: .
V: TRBV2
DNA: TGTGCCAGCAGCGGTAGCCGGAGCCCCGGGGAGCTGTTTTTT
CDR3: CASSGSRSPGELFF

D: TRBD1
J: TRBJ1-4
size: .
V: TRBV6-6
DNA: TGTGCCAGCAGTAGAGGACAGGGTGAAAAACTGTTTTTT
CDR3: CASSRGQGEKLFF

D: .
J: TRBJ2-3
size: few
V: TRBV27
DNA: TGTGCCAGCAGTTTAGATTCTACAGATACGCAGTATTTT
CDR3: CASSLDSTDTQYF

D: .
J: TRBJ2-7
size: .
V: TRBV4-1
DNA: TGCGCCAGCAGCCAGCACGGTGAGCAGTACTTC
CDR3: CASSQHGEQYF

D: TRBD2
J: TRBJ2-7
size: .
V: TRBV7-8
DNA: TGTGCCAGCAGCTTAGCGGGGACTAGGAGTCTGTACTTC
CDR3: CASSLAGTRSLYF

D: .
J: TRBJ1-1
size: .
V: TRBV3-1/TRBV3-2
DNA: TGTGCCAGCAGCCAGAAGGTAAAGGGCACTGAAGCTTTCTTT
CDR3: CASSQKVKGTEAFF

D: .
J: TRBJ2-7
size: .
V: TRBV3-1/TRBV3-2
DNA: TGTGCCAGCAGCCGGGGGACGGGCGGGGTGCCCTACGAGCAGTACTTC
CDR3: CASSRGTGGVPYEQYF

D: .
J: TRBJ1-5
size: .
V: TRBV6-6
DNA: TGTGCCAGCAGCTCCGGGGAGGGACATCAGCCCCAGCATTTT
CDR3: CASSSGEGHQPQHF

D: .
J: TRBJ1-3
size: .
V: TRBV4-1
DNA: TGCGCCAGCAGCTACTTAGGGGTGGCGGGAAACACCATATATTTT
CDR3: CASSYLGVAGNTIYF

D: TRBD1
J: TRBJ1-2
size: .
V: TRBV24-1
DNA: TGTGCCACAAGTCAGGGGGAGAGCTATGGCTACACCTTC
CDR3: CATSQGESYGYTF

D: TRBD2
J: TRBJ2-7
size: .
V: TRBV7-9
DNA: TGTGCCAGCAGAGAACCCGGGACTAGCGGGAACGAGCAGTACTTC
CDR3: CASREPGTSGNEQYF

D: .
J: TRBJ2-2
size: .
V: TRBV5-5
DNA: TGTGCCAGCAGCTTGGGACACTTCACCGGGGAGCTGTTTTTT
CDR3: CASSLGHFTGELFF

D: TRBD1
J: TRBJ2-7
size: .
V: TRBV9
DNA: TGTGCCAGCGGTGGGGACAGGGGCCACGAGCAGTACTTC
CDR3: CASGGDRGHEQYF

D: TRBD1
J: TRBJ1-6
size: .
V: TRBV5-4
DNA: TGTGCCAGCAGCTCGACAGGGCTATACTCACCCCTCCACTTT
CDR3: CASSSTGLYSPLHF

D: TRBD2
J: TRBJ2-2
size: .
V: TRBV11-2
DNA: TGTGCCAGCAGCCTTGTCCCCGGACTAGCGGGGGGTATCACCGGGGAGCTGTTTTTT
CDR3: CASSLVPGLAGGITGELFF

D: .
J: TRBJ1-5
size: .
V: TRBV10-3
DNA: TGTGCCATCAGTGAGAGAGGAGATCAGCCCCAGCATTTT
CDR3: CAISERGDQPQHF

D: .
J: TRBJ2-7
size: few
V: TRBV19
DNA: TGTGCCAGCTCGAATTCCTACGAGCAGTACTTC
CDR3: CASSNSYEQYF

D: .
J: TRBJ1-5
size: .
V: TRBV12-3/TRBV12-4
DNA: TGTGCCAGCAGCCCCTTTAGCAATCAGCCCCAGCATTTT
CDR3: CASSPFSNQPQHF

D: TRBD1
J: TRBJ2-1
size: .
V: TRBV11-3
DNA: TGTGCCAGCAGCCTCAGGGGGAACTCCTACAATGAGCAGTTCTTC
CDR3: CASSLRGNSYNEQFF

D: .
J: TRBJ1-1
size: .
V: TRBV7-3
DNA: TGTGCCAGCAGCGGGGGGATAAACACTGAAGCTTTCTTT
CDR3: CASSGGINTEAFF

D: .
J: TRBJ2-7
size: .
V: TRBV7-9
DNA: TGTGCCAGCAGCTCCCCTGGGCAGGGCAGATCCTACGAGCAGTACTTC
CDR3: CASSSPGQGRSYEQYF

D: TRBD1
J: TRBJ1-1
size: .
V: TRBV11-2
DNA: TGTGCCAGCAGCTTAGATCTCGGCAGGGGGCTAATGAACACTGAAGCTTTCTTT
CDR3: CASSLDLGRGLMNTEAFF

D: .
J: TRBJ2-7
size: .
V: TRBV3-1/TRBV3-2
DNA: TGTGCCAGCAGCCAAACACAGGACGAGCAGTACTTC
CDR3: CASSQTQDEQYF

D: .
J: TRBJ2-6
size: .
V: TRBV9
DNA: TGTGCCAGCAGCTCTCGATCCGGGGCCAACGTCCTGACTTTC
CDR3: CASSSRSGANVLTF

D: TRBD1
J: TRBJ2-3
size: .
V: TRBV19
DNA: TGTGCCAGTAGTATACGCCTACAGGGGGCTGCAGATACGCAGTATTTT
CDR3: CASSIRLQGAADTQYF

D: .
J: TRBJ1-2
size: .
V: TRBV6-1
DNA: TGTGCCAGCAGTGAAGGCCAGTCGCTCAACTATGGCTACACCTTC
CDR3: CASSEGQSLNYGYTF

D: .
J: TRBJ2-7
size: .
V: TRBV14
DNA: TGTGCCAGCAGCCAAGTCGGACGGTCCTACGAGCAGTACTTC
CDR3: CASSQVGRSYEQYF

D: TRBD1
J: TRBJ2-5
size: .
V: TRBV12-3/TRBV12-4
DNA: TGTGCCAGCAGTCGACAGGGGGCCCAGACCCAGTACTTC
CDR3: CASSRQGAQTQYF